This passage covers 2 T cell receptor beta chains from one sample sequenced in a study of blood T cell repertoires in COVID-19. Generated by immunoSEQ multiplex PCR, the TCRdb table keeps only in-frame clones and is missing some. Found here are some 180,000 clones, around 90% of them singletons; the top ten hold approximately 0.62%. Sequenced: peripheral blood. These receptor sequences come from a man in his fifties with acute or convalescent COVID-19.

The rearrangement links TRBV9 to TRBJ2-5, with D possibly matching TRBD2 (6 bases). The V end lost 4 bases, the J end lost 4 bases, and 11 bases lay between the germline ends. The CDR3 runs 13 residues. The germline V gene has CDR1 SGDLS and CDR2 YYNGEE. CDR3 in amino acids: CASSPPGGETQYF. CDR3 nucleotides: TGTGCCAGCAGCCCGCCCGGGGGAGAGACCCAGTACTTC.

The CDR3, as DNA: TGCGCCAGCAGCTTGGGGTTGTTGAGCTCTGGAAACACCATATATTTT. This translates into CASSLGLLSSGNTIYF. The J gene is TRBJ1-3, the V gene TRBV5-1; D ambiguous. The CDR3 spans 16 residues. In germline, CDR1 is SGHRS, CDR2 YFSETQ. With 0 bases removed from V and 0 bases from J, the gap between germline ends came to 10 bases. The variable domain in full, completed from reference TRBV5-1 and TRBJ1-3, reads KAGVTQTPRYLIKTRGQQVTLSCSPISGHRSVSWYQQTPGQGLQFLFEYFSETQRNKGNFPGRFSGRQFSNSRSEMNVSTLELGDSALYLCASSLGLLSSGNTIYFGEGSWLTVV.